Each of the 27 T cell receptor beta chains below was sequenced from the same sample in a study of CD8 T cells in Susac syndrome. With random hexamers, reverse transcription was performed on about 0.45 to 1 ug of RNA. TCRdb analysed the immunoSEQ multiplex PCR reads with MiXCR anew, one entry per CDR3 protein. The sample holds over 150,000 distinct CDR3 sequences; more than 95% are singletons and the top ten take about 0.12%. Material for sequencing was CD4+ T cells from PBMCs. These TCRs come from a human donor with Susac syndrome.

This chain links TRBV20-1 with TRBJ1-2; TRBD1 might be the D (5 bases). V dropped 3 bases and J dropped 4 bases, with 9 bases sitting between them. The CDR3 is 12 amino acids. Germline V gene data show CDR1 as DFQATT and CDR2 as SNEGSKA (reference sequence). CDR3 amino acids: CSASRGGYGYTF. CDR3 sequence (DNA): TGCAGTGCTAGTAGGGGAGGCTATGGCTACACCTTC.

V gene TRBV30 combines with J gene TRBJ1-1; D might be TRBD1 (5 bases). V was pared by 5 bases and J by 0 bases, with 13 bases between. Germline V gene lookup returns CDR1 GTSNPN and CDR2 SVGIG (reference sequence). This CDR3 comprises 14 residues. In DNA, the CDR3 is TGTGCCTGGGGGGGGACGGGCCTGAACACTGAAGCTTTCTTT. Translating gives CAWGGTGLNTEAFF.

The chain links TRBV3-1 to TRBJ1-1; 7 nucleotides agree with TRBD1. V gave up 0 bases and J gave up 6 bases; unmatched junction bases: 4. This CDR3 is built from 14 residues. Germline V gene sequence: CDR1 LGHDT, CDR2 YNNKEL (reference sequence). Written as DNA, the CDR3 is TGTGCCAGCAGCCAAGAACAGGGGATGGCTGAAGCTTTCTTT. This encodes CASSQEQGMAEAFF.

V usage is TRBV5-1 and J usage is TRBJ2-7, with 8 bases that match TRBD1. CDR1 is SGHRS and CDR2 is YFSETQ in the germline V gene. Unmatched junction bases numbered 9, after V lost 3 bases and J lost 4 bases. This CDR3 is 15 amino acids long. This chain's CDR3 is CASSSGQGVSYEQYF. For the CDR3, the DNA is TGCGCCAGCAGCTCTGGACAGGGTGTATCGTACGAGCAGTACTTC. The variable domain in full, completed from reference TRBV5-1 and TRBJ2-7, reads KAGVTQTPRYLIKTRGQQVTLSCSPISGHRSVSWYQQTPGQGLQFLFEYFSETQRNKGNFPGRFSGRQFSNSRSEMNVSTLELGDSALYLCASSSGQGVSYEQYFGPGTRLTVT.

The gene calls are TRBV10-3 and TRBJ2-5, with a weak D call TRBD1 (6 bases). The CDR3 has 16 amino acids. Between the trimmed V and J ends, which lost 3 bases and 2 bases, there was a span of 16 bases. Germline V gene lookup returns CDR1 ENHRY and CDR2 SYGVKD. The CDR3 region is CAISDGGGALQETQYF. The CDR3 region has the DNA TGTGCCATCAGTGACGGTGGGGGCGCCCTTCAAGAGACCCAGTACTTC.

This chain uses TRBV9 with TRBJ2-3, with D possibly TRBD2 on 5 matching bases. The CDR3 contains 14 residues. CDR1 and CDR2 from the germline V gene are SGDLS and YYNGEE. V lost 3 bases to trimming and J lost 0 bases, with 8 bases between them. The CDR3 bases are TGTGCCAGCAGCGGAGGCGGGAGCACAGATACGCAGTATTTT. The encoded protein is CASSGGGSTDTQYF.

J is TRBJ1-5 and V is TRBV12-3 or TRBV12-4, with 10 bases identical to TRBD1. The J segment lost 7 bases and the V segment lost 6 bases, leaving 6 bases of the junction unmatched. The CDR3 totals 14 residues. Here the CDR3 reads CASSSDRGRQPQHF. The CDR3 DNA sequence: TGTGCCAGCAGCTCTGACAGGGGGCGGCAGCCCCAGCATTTT.

This sequence joins TRBV9 and TRBJ2-5; TRBD1 matches at 8 bases. The CDR3 has 16 residues. Trimming cost V 4 bases and J 4 bases; bases outside gene matches: 12. The germline gives CDR1 SGDLS, CDR2 YYNGEE. The CDR3 loop is CASSSRRQGARETQYF. The CDR3 nucleotides are TGTGCCAGCAGCTCCCGGAGGCAGGGGGCTCGAGAGACCCAGTACTTC.

The genes are TRBV11-2 and TRBJ2-7; no firm D call. This CDR3 has 11 residues. The germline gives CDR1 SGHAT, CDR2 FQNNGV. V lost 8 bases, J lost 3 bases, and 8 bases lay in between. The CDR3 is CASGSDYEQYF. CDR3 in DNA: TGTGCCAGCGGGTCAGACTACGAGCAGTACTTC.

V usage is TRBV12-3 or TRBV12-4 and J usage is TRBJ2-7; D perhaps matches TRBD2 (6 bases). V gave up 5 bases and J gave up 3 bases, with 11 bases separating them. The CDR3 extends over 13 amino acids. DNA for the CDR3: TGTGCCAGCAGTGGGACTGGATTCTACGAGCAGTACTTC. It codes for CASSGTGFYEQYF.

This clonotype was seen once. The chain recombines TRBV6-2 or TRBV6-3 with TRBJ2-6; D unresolved. The V end was cut by 2 bases, the J end by 0 bases, with 5 bases between. This CDR3 region has 15 residues. The germline gives CDR1 MNHEY, CDR2 SVGEGT. The CDR3 here is CASSYDVSGANVLTF. The CDR3 bases are TGTGCCAGCAGTTACGATGTCTCTGGGGCCAACGTCCTGACTTTC.

V and J are TRBV7-2 and TRBJ2-5; 7 bases are shared with TRBD2. CDR1 is SGHTA, CDR2 FQGNSA, per germline. With 8 bases clipped from V and 2 bases from J, the junction kept 11 bases outside the gene matches. The CDR3 is 15 residues long. CDR3 loop: CASSSLGLPQETQYF. As DNA, the CDR3 is TGTGCCAGCTCTTCCCTGGGACTACCGCAAGAGACCCAGTACTTC.

V usage is TRBV9 and J usage is TRBJ2-1, with TRBD2 identical over 7 bases. The V segment lost 3 bases and the J segment 8 bases; nucleotides outside the gene matches: 8. CDR3 length: 14 residues. Germline V CDR1 and CDR2: SGDLS, YYNGEE. The CDR3 here is CASSARPTSDEQFF. In nucleotides, the CDR3 is TGTGCCAGCAGCGCCCGTCCTACTAGCGATGAGCAGTTCTTC.

The rearrangement links TRBV29-1 to TRBJ1-2; D is perhaps TRBD1 (6 bases). V was clipped by 3 bases and J by 3 bases, with 14 bases between them. CDR1 and CDR2 from the germline V gene are SQVTM and ANQGSEA. The CDR3 has 14 residues. The CDR3 protein is CSVDGGRGDYGYTF. In nucleotides, the CDR3 is TGCAGCGTTGATGGGGGGCGCGGTGACTATGGCTACACCTTC.

This chain links TRBV29-1 with TRBJ2-5, with TRBD2 identical over 7 bases. Germline V gives CDR1 SQVTM, CDR2 ANQGSEA. With 2 bases clipped from V and 0 bases from J, the junction kept 0 bases outside the gene matches. The CDR3 consists of 13 residues. CDR3 loop: CSVEREDQETQYF. CDR3 DNA: TGCAGCGTTGAACGGGAGGACCAAGAGACCCAGTACTTC.

The chain recombines TRBV5-1 with TRBJ2-7; D may correspond to TRBD1 or TRBD2 (5 bases each). The V end was cut by 4 bases, the J end by 2 bases, with 16 bases between. The germline V gene has CDR1 SGHRS and CDR2 YFSETQ. This CDR3 comprises 15 residues. In nucleotides, the CDR3 is TGCGCCAGCAGCCTACGGGACGGTACCCCCTACGAGCAGTACTTC. This encodes CASSLRDGTPYEQYF.

The rearrangement joins TRBV6-2 or TRBV6-3 to TRBJ1-2, with unresolved D. The V gene's germline CDR1 is MNHEY and CDR2 SVGEGT. There are 16 residues in the CDR3. The ends were cut back, 2 bases at V and 3 bases at J, with 16 bases in the middle. CDR3 loop: CASSYDMGSRDYGYTF. The CDR3 DNA reads as TGTGCCAGCAGTTACGATATGGGGAGTCGGGACTATGGCTACACCTTC.

This chain joins TRBV29-1 and TRBJ2-5; D gene uncertain. The ends were cut back, 4 bases at V and 0 bases at J, with 9 bases in the middle. The length of the CDR3 is 13 residues. Looked up from germline, CDR1 is SQVTM and CDR2 is ANQGSEA. CDR3 protein: CSVGPTYQETQYF. The CDR3 DNA follows: TGCAGCGTTGGACCTACGTACCAAGAGACCCAGTACTTC. Combining the CDR3 with reference TRBV29-1 and TRBJ2-5 gives the whole variable domain SAVISQKPSRDICQRGTSLTIQCQVDSQVTMMFWYRQQPGQSLTLIATANQGSEATYESGFVIDKFPISRPNLTFSTLTVSNMSPEDSSIYLCSVGPTYQETQYFGPGTRLLVL.

The chain uses TRBV5-1 and TRBJ2-5; D call uncertain. V was clipped by 1 base and J by 3 bases, with 10 bases between them. Per germline, CDR1 SGHRS and CDR2 YFSETQ. The CDR3 consists of 14 residues. CDR3 loop: CASSLSKVEETQYF. The CDR3 region has the DNA TGCGCCAGCAGCTTGTCGAAGGTGGAAGAGACCCAGTACTTC.

The genes are TRBV30 and TRBJ1-5; possible D gene TRBD1, 6 bases. The germline V gene encodes CDR1 GTSNPN and CDR2 SVGIG (reference sequence). The germline V and J ends were trimmed by 5 bases and 5 bases, with 13 bases remaining between them. This CDR3 region has 13 residues. CDR3 coding DNA: TGTGCCTGGCGAGAACAGGGAGATCAGCCCCAGCATTTT. The encoded protein is CAWREQGDQPQHF.

J is TRBJ1-5 and V is TRBV12-3 or TRBV12-4, with 8 bases identical to TRBD1. The V gene end was trimmed by 7 bases and the J gene end by 6 bases; junction bases not matched to a gene: 8. The CDR3 length is 14 residues. CDR3 DNA sequence: TGTGCCAGCACTCCCGACAGGGGCACTCAGCCCCAGCATTTT. This sequence encodes CASTPDRGTQPQHF.

The chain is built from TRBV7-2 and TRBJ1-2, with no clear D. Germline V gene data show CDR1 as SGHTA and CDR2 as FQGNSA. The CDR3 totals 13 residues. The V end lost 1 base, the J end lost 7 bases, and 10 bases lay between the germline ends. This CDR3 reads CASSLGVRVGYTF. CDR3 coding DNA: TGTGCCAGCAGCTTAGGAGTAAGGGTTGGCTACACCTTC. The variable domain in full, completed from reference TRBV7-2 and TRBJ1-2, reads GAGVSQSPSNKVTEKGKDVELRCDPISGHTALYWYRQSLGQGLEFLIYFQGNSAPDKSGLPSDRFSAERTGGSVSTLTIQRTQQEDSAVYLCASSLGVRVGYTFGSGTRLTVV.

V usage is TRBV6-2 or TRBV6-3 and J usage is TRBJ1-2; D remains ambiguous. V lost 6 bases to trimming and J lost 1 base, with 6 bases between them. The germline gives CDR1 MNHEY, CDR2 SVGEGT. There are 12 residues in the CDR3. The CDR3 is CASSRSNYGYTF. As DNA, the CDR3 is TGTGCCAGCAGCAGGAGTAACTATGGCTACACCTTC.

The V and J genes are TRBV15 and TRBJ1-1, with D perhaps matching TRBD1 (5 bases). This CDR3 contains 16 residues. Trimming pared 2 bases from V and 0 bases from J, leaving 13 bases between. From germline, CDR1 is LNHNV and CDR2 YYDKDF (reference sequence). In nucleotides, the CDR3 is TGTGCCACCAGCAGACCTGTCGAGGGGATGAACACTGAAGCTTTCTTT. This gives the protein CATSRPVEGMNTEAFF.

The rearrangement joins TRBV6-6 to TRBJ1-1; D gene unclear. The CDR3 contains 13 residues. Trimming removed 2 bases from V and 1 base from J, with 5 bases in between. CDR1 and CDR2 from the germline V gene are MNHNY and SVGAGI (reference sequence). CDR3 loop: CASSYSRNTEAFF. Written as DNA, the CDR3 is TGTGCCAGCAGTTACAGCAGGAACACTGAAGCTTTCTTT.

This chain uses TRBV28 with TRBJ2-1; 10 bases agree with TRBD2. This CDR3 contains 15 residues. From germline, CDR1 is MDHEN and CDR2 SYDVKM. With V trimmed by 2 bases and J by 5 bases, 3 bases remained unmatched. In nucleotides, the CDR3 is TGTGCCAGCAGTTTACTAGCGGGAGCCCACAATGAGCAGTTCTTC. This gives the protein CASSLLAGAHNEQFF.

The chain has TRBV7-9 and TRBJ2-1; D unresolved. Trimming took off 5 bases at V and 4 bases at J, with 6 bases between the two ends. Germline V lookup: CDR1 SEHNR, CDR2 FQNEAQ (reference sequence). The CDR3 runs to 12 residues. The CDR3 region is CASSPHYNEQFF. CDR3 coding DNA: TGTGCCAGCAGCCCCCATTACAATGAGCAGTTCTTC.